These 26 T cell receptor beta chains share one sample of origin, sequenced in a study of cytomegalovirus exposure and HLA in healthy donors. 60 Vbeta and 13 Jbeta primers were used in PCR. Sequencing was performed with immunoSEQ multiplex PCR; in TCRdb, only in-frame clones are kept and a portion is missing. The sample has roughly 160,000 clones, approximately 80% seen once. The sample consisted of PBMCs. All receptors derive from a male donor in good health and CMV-seropositive.

This rearrangement joins TRBV5-4 to TRBJ1-1; 9 bases fit TRBD1. Germline trimming cut 2 bases from V and 0 bases from J; bases unmatched to any gene: 2. Germline V CDR1 and CDR2: SGHNT, YYREEE (reference sequence). This CDR3 contains 15 residues. The CDR3 sequence is CASSLGTGMNTEAFF. CDR3 nucleotide sequence: TGTGCCAGCAGCTTAGGGACAGGGATGAACACTGAAGCTTTCTTT.

The chain combines TRBV27 with TRBJ2-2; D might be TRBD1 (5 bases). V dropped 4 bases and J dropped 6 bases, with 9 bases sitting between them. Germline V gene lookup returns CDR1 MNHEY and CDR2 SMNVEV (reference sequence). CDR3 length: 13 residues. This chain's CDR3 is CASSWGQAGELFF. DNA of the CDR3: TGTGCCAGCAGTTGGGGCCAGGCCGGGGAGCTGTTTTTT.

This clone was counted a few times. V and J are TRBV18 and TRBJ1-1, with a tentative D call TRBD1 (6 bases). The CDR3 extends over 13 amino acids. Trimming cost V 5 bases and J 1 base, with 8 bases left between them. Germline V gene lookup returns CDR1 KGHSH and CDR2 LQKENI. Here the CDR3 DNA reads TGTGCCAGCTCAACGACAGGGAACACTGAAGCTTTCTTT. Encoded protein: CASSTTGNTEAFF.

This clone was seen only a few times. This rearrangement joins TRBV29-1 to TRBJ2-3, with TRBD2 as a possible D gene (5 bases). CDR1 and CDR2 from the germline V gene are SQVTM and ANQGSEA. The CDR3 loop spans 13 amino acids. The V and J ends lost 4 bases and 4 bases respectively, with 12 bases between them. The CDR3 here is CSVVGGGPDTQYF. The CDR3 DNA reads as TGCAGCGTTGTTGGAGGTGGCCCAGATACGCAGTATTTT.

This clone appeared once. CDR3 bases: TGTGCCTGGAGTGGGGGAGGGGCGCGGGGCACTGAAGCTTTCTTT. Protein sequence: CAWSGGGARGTEAFF. This rearrangement joins TRBV30 to TRBJ1-1; D is perhaps TRBD1 (5 bases). Germline lookup yields CDR1 GTSNPN and CDR2 SVGIG (reference sequence). This CDR3 has 15 amino acids. Trimming took 1 base from V and 4 from J, leaving 16 bases between them.

On this clone itself: Germline and junction disagree at one end, which may indicate a read error. CDR3 DNA sequence: TGTGCCAGCGGGGAGAGTGACTATGGCTGCACCTTC. Amino acids: CASGESDYGCTF. J is TRBJ1-2 and V is TRBV6-6; D uncertain. Germline-derived CDR1 and CDR2 are MNHNY and SVGAGI (reference sequence). The CDR3 contains 12 residues.

This clone turned up a few times. V is TRBV5-4 and J is TRBJ2-3; TRBD1 agrees at 7 bases. This CDR3 spans 15 amino acids. The germline gives CDR1 SGHNT, CDR2 YYREEE (reference sequence). V lost 4 bases, J lost 0 bases, and 5 bases stayed unmatched. Written as DNA, the CDR3 is TGTGCCAGCAGCCCCGGACAGGTTAGCACAGATACGCAGTATTTT. Amino acids: CASSPGQVSTDTQYF.

The genes are TRBV15 and TRBJ2-5, with D maybe TRBD2 (5 bases). The CDR3 has 16 amino acids. V was shortened by 0 bases and J by 2 bases, with 13 bases between the two germline ends. Per the germline V gene, CDR1 is LNHNV and CDR2 is YYDKDF (reference sequence). As DNA, the CDR3 is TGTGCCACCAGCAGAGATCTGGACGGGAATCAAGAGACCCAGTACTTC. Amino acids: CATSRDLDGNQETQYF.

CDR3 protein: CASSLVGDIGNTIYF. CDR3 nucleotide sequence: TGTGCCAGCAGCTTAGTGGGGGACATCGGAAACACCATATATTTT. The V gene is TRBV7-2, the J gene TRBJ1-3; D may be TRBD1 (6 bases). The CDR3 contains 15 residues. The V gene lost 1 base and the J gene lost 4 bases, with 11 bases spanning the gap. Germline values: CDR1 SGHTA, CDR2 FQGNSA.

The rearrangement joins TRBV27 to TRBJ1-5; TRBD1 matches 7 bases. Germline loops: CDR1 MNHEY, CDR2 SMNVEV (reference sequence). Germline trimming cut 6 bases from V and 5 bases from J; bases unmatched to any gene: 13. This CDR3 spans 16 amino acids. The CDR3 protein is CASRQSSGGTDQPQHF. In DNA form, the CDR3 reads TGTGCCAGCAGACAATCCTCAGGGGGAACCGATCAGCCCCAGCATTTT.

This clone was picked up one time. The J gene is TRBJ2-4, the V gene TRBV27, with a weak D call TRBD2 (7 bases). V was pared by 3 bases and J by 3 bases, with 9 bases between. Germline CDR1 reads MNHEY; CDR2 reads SMNVEV (reference sequence). The length of the CDR3 is 14 residues. In DNA, the CDR3 is TGTGCCAGCAGTTTTAGGGGGGGCAAAAACATTCAGTACTTC. This codes for CASSFRGGKNIQYF.

The chain links TRBV18 to TRBJ2-7; 10 bases fit TRBD1. This CDR3 has 14 residues. Germline V gene sequence: CDR1 KGHSH, CDR2 LQKENI. V shed 6 bases and J 4 bases; nucleotides not matched to a gene: 6. The CDR3 here is CASSHRQGAYEQYF. The CDR3 nucleotides read TGTGCCAGCTCCCACCGACAGGGGGCTTACGAGCAGTACTTC.

This clone was observed a few times. The chain joins TRBV30 to TRBJ1-2; D not certain. The germline V gene has CDR1 GTSNPN and CDR2 SVGIG (reference sequence). The CDR3 has 12 residues. V lost 5 bases and J lost 8, with 15 bases in between. DNA for the CDR3: TGTGCCTGGGCGGACCGGGGAGAGGGCTACACCTTC. This gives the protein CAWADRGEGYTF.

The chain recombines TRBV5-1 with TRBJ1-1; TRBD1 is a possible D gene (6 bases). Germline CDR1 reads SGHRS; CDR2 reads YFSETQ. Trimming shortened V by 4 bases and J by 4 bases, and 11 bases separated the two germline ends. The CDR3 is 13 residues long. The CDR3 sequence: CASSRDTGTEAFF. The CDR3 DNA reads TGCGCCAGCAGCAGGGACACGGGCACTGAAGCTTTCTTT.

This sequence joins TRBV5-4 and TRBJ2-5, with TRBD1 matching 7 bases. Germline lookup yields CDR1 SGHNT and CDR2 YYREEE (reference sequence). The CDR3 runs to 13 residues. Losses at the gene ends were 4 bases for V and 2 bases for J; bases not matched to a gene: 2. Written as DNA, the CDR3 is TGTGCCAGCAGCCTGGACAGGCAAGAGACCCAGTACTTC. It specifies CASSLDRQETQYF.

A single count supports this clone. The chain links TRBV6-4 to TRBJ2-5; TRBD1 agrees at 8 bases. Germline trimming cut 4 bases from V and 11 bases from J; bases unmatched to any gene: 12. Germline V gene sequence: CDR1 MRHNA, CDR2 SNTAGT. The CDR3 totals 14 residues. The CDR3 nucleotides are TGTGCCAGCAGTGCCTCAGGGGGCTCCCCTAAGCAGTACTTC. Protein product: CASSASGGSPKQYF.

This clone was seen once. The rearrangement links TRBV6-6 to TRBJ2-5; TRBD1 might be the D (6 bases). The closer fit of TRBJ2-7 to the DNA end suggests the J call may be wrong. CDR1 is MNHNY and CDR2 is SVGAGI in the germline V gene (reference sequence). The CDR3 extends over 14 amino acids. DNA for the CDR3: TGTGCCAGCGTCATGGACAGTACAGTCTACGAGCAGTACTTC. Translating it yields CASVMDSTVYEQYF.

The chain is built from TRBV18 and TRBJ2-1; 7 bases map to TRBD1. The germline CDR1 and CDR2 sequences are KGHSH and LQKENI. There are 13 residues in the CDR3. The V segment lost 1 base and the J segment 7 bases; nucleotides outside the gene matches: 1. For the CDR3, the DNA is TGTGCCAGCTCACCACAGGGACAGAATGAGCAGTTCTTC. Protein: CASSPQGQNEQFF.

This chain links TRBV5-1 with TRBJ1-2, with D tentatively TRBD1 (6 bases). The germline gives CDR1 SGHRS, CDR2 YFSETQ. Trimming stripped 2 bases from V and 6 bases from J, with 14 bases between. The CDR3 contains 14 residues. As DNA, the CDR3 is TGCGCCAGCAGCTTAGGAAGCGGGGGCGATGGCTACACCTTC. Translation: CASSLGSGGDGYTF.

The V and J genes are TRBV5-4 and TRBJ2-3; 8 bases align to TRBD2. The CDR3 is made up of 17 amino acids. Germline V lookup: CDR1 SGHNT, CDR2 YYREEE (reference sequence). V lost 1 base to trimming and J lost 0 bases; unmatched junction nucleotides: 7. This CDR3 reads CASSLKVAGTSTDTQYF. The CDR3 DNA sequence: TGTGCCAGCAGCTTGAAGGTAGCGGGAACTAGCACAGATACGCAGTATTTT.

This chain connects TRBV2 to TRBJ1-2; D perhaps matches TRBD1 (5 bases). Looked up from germline, CDR1 is SNHLY and CDR2 is FYNNEI. V dropped 6 bases and J dropped 4 bases, with 12 bases sitting between them. This CDR3 contains 13 residues. The CDR3 bases are TGTGCCAGCAGGGGGGAGGGGACCTATGGCTACACCTTC. This gives the protein CASRGEGTYGYTF.

V gene TRBV19 combines with J gene TRBJ2-2; D may be TRBD1 (6 bases). Between the trimmed V and J ends, which lost 1 base and 0 bases, there was a span of 12 bases. From germline, CDR1 is LNHDA and CDR2 SQIVND (reference sequence). The CDR3 is 17 amino acids. The CDR3 here is CASSIGQVISNTGELFF. The CDR3 DNA reads TGTGCCAGTAGTATAGGACAGGTGATATCGAACACCGGGGAGCTGTTTTTT.

The DNA for the CDR3 is TGCGCCAGCAGCTTTACAGATTCCTCCTACGAGCAGTACTTC. Translated, it gives CASSFTDSSYEQYF. This chain joins TRBV5-1 and TRBJ2-7; D is unresolved. With 2 bases removed from V and 0 bases from J, the gap between germline ends came to 9 bases. The CDR3 length is 14 residues. Germline-derived CDR1 and CDR2 are SGHRS and YFSETQ. Supplemented by reference TRBV5-1 and TRBJ2-7, the full variable domain reads KAGVTQTPRYLIKTRGQQVTLSCSPISGHRSVSWYQQTPGQGLQFLFEYFSETQRNKGNFPGRFSGRQFSNSRSEMNVSTLELGDSALYLCASSFTDSSYEQYFGPGTRLTVT.

This clone occurred once. The CDR3: CASSRGLDMPYF. The CDR3 DNA reads as TGTGCCAGCAGCCGGGGACTAGACATGCCGTACTTC. The chain joins TRBV14 to TRBJ2-7, with TRBD2 matching over 8 bases. The CDR3 is 12 residues long. The germline V gene has CDR1 SGHDN and CDR2 FVKESK. The V and J ends lost 4 bases and 12 bases, in that order; junction bases with no gene match: 8.

This clone was detected only once. Sequence at one end of the junction differs from germline and may be a read error. The chain joins TRBV15 to TRBJ2-6, with TRBD1 as a possible D gene (5 bases). CDR3 length: 16 amino acids. Germline V gene sequence: CDR1 LNHNV, CDR2 YYDKDF (reference sequence). The CDR3 region is CATSRETGSGANGLTF. CDR3 DNA sequence: TGTGCCACCAGCAGAGAAACGGGCTCTGGGGCCAACGGCCTGACTTTC.

The chain links TRBV2 to TRBJ2-3, with D tentatively TRBD2 (6 bases). With 3 bases removed from V and 6 bases from J, the gap between germline ends came to 13 bases. Germline loops: CDR1 SNHLY, CDR2 FYNNEI. The CDR3 has 14 residues. The CDR3 bases are TGTGCCAGCAGTGAGTACGCGGGGCGGGATACGCAGTATTTT. Translated: CASSEYAGRDTQYF.